The 5 T cell receptor beta chains presented below share a single source sample, sequenced in a study of chemoradiotherapy in HPV16-positive cancers. Libraries were prepared by immunoSEQ multiplex PCR; TCRdb keeps only in-frame clonotypes and omits some of them. The top ten clones hold around 3.5% of a sample with about 7,000 clones, roughly 85% of them seen once. The material was obtained from a patient who underwent chemoradiotherapy. These receptors all stem from a human donor with HPV-associated anogenital cancer.

CDR3: CAWSVISYEQYF. CDR3 bases: TGTGCCTGGAGTGTGATCAGTTACGAGCAGTACTTC. The rearrangement joins TRBV30 to TRBJ2-7; D is ambiguous. Germline CDR1 and CDR2: GTSNPN and SVGIG (reference sequence). The length of the CDR3 is 12 residues. V was clipped by 0 bases and J by 4 bases, with 7 bases between them.

The chain has TRBV11-3 and TRBJ2-7; 7 bases agree with TRBD2. The CDR3 runs 16 residues. In germline, CDR1 is SGHNT, CDR2 YENEEA. Trimming at V came to 6 bases and at J to 3 bases, leaving 14 bases not matched to a gene. CDR3: CASSAGTGTMGYEQYF. CDR3 sequence (DNA): TGTGCCAGCAGTGCCGGTACCGGGACTATGGGCTACGAGCAGTACTTC.

In the case of this clone: Because it lacks the conserved phenylalanine or tryptophan at the end, this CDR3 is likely a read error. No DNA is shown, since the ends of the CDR3 on it are uncertain; the CDR3 is the one TCRdb lists. This chain links TRBV7-9 with TRBJ2-7. The CDR3 has 12 amino acids, counting both end residues. Germline CDR1 SEHNR, CDR2 FQNEAQ (reference sequence). The CDR3 here is CASSSQRGQEEY.

The CDR3 DNA reads TGTGCCAGCAGCTTATCAAGGGGACGGTCCCACGAGCAGTACTTC. This gives the protein CASSLSRGRSHEQYF. The chain recombines TRBV11-1 with TRBJ2-7; either TRBD1 or TRBD2 may supply D (5 bases each). Germline V lookup: CDR1 SGHAT, CDR2 FQDESV (reference sequence). V lost 2 bases and J lost 5, with 16 bases in between. This CDR3 is 15 amino acids long.

The J gene is TRBJ1-1, the V gene TRBV2; 7 bases are shared with TRBD1. Unmatched junction bases numbered 13, after V lost 5 bases and J lost 7 bases. The V gene's germline CDR1 is SNHLY and CDR2 FYNNEI. The CDR3 loop spans 15 amino acids. The CDR3: CASSSNRGPGNEAFF. In DNA, the CDR3 is TGTGCCAGCAGTTCAAACAGGGGCCCCGGGAATGAAGCTTTCTTT.